What follows are 6 T cell receptor beta chains derived from one specimen sequenced in a study of control samples from healthy donors and cancer patients. Here immunoSEQ multiplex PCR was the method, and the copy in TCRdb shows in-frame clones only, minus some. The data contain approximately 85,000 clones, roughly nine tenths of them singletons. Sequencing was done on a sample of blood. These receptors all come from an older woman in good health.

The chain has TRBV29-1 and TRBJ1-2, with 10 positions matching TRBD1. This CDR3 contains 16 residues. The V segment lost 0 bases and the J segment 1 base; nucleotides outside the gene matches: 5. CDR1 is SQVTM, CDR2 ANQGSEA, per germline. CDR3 sequence reads: CSVEDGDRGNNYGYTF. CDR3 sequence (DNA): TGCAGCGTTGAAGATGGGGACAGGGGAAATAACTATGGCTACACCTTC.

This chain uses TRBV27 with TRBJ1-5, with unresolved D. CDR1 is MNHEY, CDR2 SMNVEV, per germline (reference sequence). V lost 6 bases to trimming and J lost 3 bases, with 9 bases between them. The CDR3 is 13 residues long. As DNA, the CDR3 is TGTGCCAGCAGGGCAGACCCCAATCAGCCCCAGCATTTT. It codes for CASRADPNQPQHF.

The genes are TRBV11-1 and TRBJ1-2; TRBD1 aligns across 9 bases. This CDR3 region has 13 residues. V trimming: 5 bases; J trimming: 9 bases; junction bases outside the gene matches: 7. Germline assignment: CDR1 SGHAT and CDR2 FQDESV (reference sequence). CDR3 loop: CASSRGQGGRYTF. The CDR3 nucleotides read TGTGCCAGCAGCCGGGGACAGGGAGGGCGCTACACCTTC.

J is TRBJ1-1 and V is TRBV19, with 8 bases that match TRBD1. The CDR3 has 16 amino acids. V shed 7 bases, J shed 4 bases, and the junction held 14 bases outside the gene matches. The germline gives CDR1 LNHDA, CDR2 SQIVND (reference sequence). CDR3 loop: CASTPQAGGVSTEAFF. DNA of the CDR3: TGTGCCAGTACCCCCCAGGCAGGGGGCGTGAGCACTGAAGCTTTCTTT.

The chain uses TRBV18 and TRBJ1-3; no clear D gene. Trimming removed 10 bases at V and 2 bases at J, with 12 bases between. CDR1 and CDR2 from the germline V gene are KGHSH and LQKENI. This CDR3 spans 13 amino acids. The CDR3 bases are TGTGCCACCTTAGATCAGACTGGAAACACCATATATTTT. Its protein product is CATLDQTGNTIYF.

The rearrangement links TRBV7-2 to TRBJ1-3, with D unresolved. V was trimmed by 5 bases and J by 1 base, leaving 15 bases between them. The CDR3 is 16 residues long. CDR1 SGHTA and CDR2 FQGNSA come from the germline V gene. CDR3 amino acids: CASSGSHVSSGNTIYF. Here the CDR3 DNA reads TGTGCCAGCAGCGGCTCGCATGTCTCATCTGGAAACACCATATATTTT.